This is a list of T cell receptor beta chains from one sample in a study of tumor-infiltrating lymphocytes in localized non-small cell lung cancer. This table comes from immunoSEQ multiplex PCR, and its TCRdb copy is limited to in-frame clones, with some not included. Among approximately 13,000 clones listed, 70% to 90% were seen once. The specimen sequenced was uninvolved lung tissue not adjacent to the tumor. The origin of the receptors is a human donor with non-small cell lung cancer. The CDR3 runs from the conserved cysteine through the conserved F or W. The D gene is left open where the match is weak. The size field is filled for only some rows; it gives once, few, many or a size class.

TRBD2,TRBV10-3,TRBJ2-1,-,TGTGCCATCAGTGATCCCCGGACTAGCCCCCACGAGTTCTTC,CAISDPRTSPHEFF
TRBD1,TRBV19,TRBJ2-2,-,TGTGCCAGTAGTATCGGGGACAGGGTAACCGGGGAGCTGTTTTTT,CASSIGDRVTGELFF
-,TRBV7-2,TRBJ1-2,few,TGTGCCAGCAGCCAGGACAGCAACTATGGCTACACCTTC,CASSQDSNYGYTF
-,TRBV7-6,TRBJ1-1,few,TGTGCCAGCAGCGAACGGGCTGAAGCTTTCTTT,CASSERAEAFF
TRBD2,TRBV18,TRBJ2-7,-,TGTGCCAGCTCACCACCGGCGGGCGGGGGACCCTACGAGCAGTACTTC,CASSPPAGGGPYEQYF
-,TRBV5-1,TRBJ2-5,few,TGCGCCAGCAGCTTGGGGAAGGAGACCCAGTACTTC,CASSLGKETQYF
-,TRBV30,TRBJ2-7,-,TGTGCCTGGAGTCGCGGGGAGAACTACGAGCAGTACTTC,CAWSRGENYEQYF
-,TRBV7-9,TRBJ2-2,-,TGTGCCAGCAGCTTAGGCTCGAGCACCGGGGAGCTGTTTTTT,CASSLGSSTGELFF
-,TRBV6-6,TRBJ1-3,-,TGTGCCAGCAGTTACTCTCCGGGTTCAGGAAACACCATATATTTT,CASSYSPGSGNTIYF
-,TRBV4-1,TRBJ2-5,medium-sized,TGCGCCAGCAGCCCCGGGACACTCGGTCAAGAGACCCAGTACTTC,CASSPGTLGQETQYF
-,TRBV6-1,TRBJ1-1,-,TGTGCCAGCAGTGAAGCCAAGAACACTGAAGCTTTCTTT,CASSEAKNTEAFF
-,TRBV5-6,TRBJ1-3,-,TGTGCCAGCAGCCGATTAGCCGGGTCATCAAGAAACACCATATATTTT,CASSRLAGSSRNTIYF